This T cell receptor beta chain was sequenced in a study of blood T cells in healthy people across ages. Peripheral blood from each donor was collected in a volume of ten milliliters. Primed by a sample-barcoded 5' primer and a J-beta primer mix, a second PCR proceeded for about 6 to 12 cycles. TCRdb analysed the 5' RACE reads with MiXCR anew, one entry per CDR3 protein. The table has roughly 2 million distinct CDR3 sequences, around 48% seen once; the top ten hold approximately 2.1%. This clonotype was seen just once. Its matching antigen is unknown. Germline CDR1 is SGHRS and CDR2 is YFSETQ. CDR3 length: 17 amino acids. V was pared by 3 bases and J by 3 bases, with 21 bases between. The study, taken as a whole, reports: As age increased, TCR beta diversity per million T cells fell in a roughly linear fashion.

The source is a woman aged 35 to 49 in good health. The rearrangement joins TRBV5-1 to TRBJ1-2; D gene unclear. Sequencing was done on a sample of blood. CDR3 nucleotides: TGCGCCAGCAGCTCCCTCCCGGGCGGGGAAAGTCACTATGGCTACACCTTC. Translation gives CASSSLPGGESHYGYTF.